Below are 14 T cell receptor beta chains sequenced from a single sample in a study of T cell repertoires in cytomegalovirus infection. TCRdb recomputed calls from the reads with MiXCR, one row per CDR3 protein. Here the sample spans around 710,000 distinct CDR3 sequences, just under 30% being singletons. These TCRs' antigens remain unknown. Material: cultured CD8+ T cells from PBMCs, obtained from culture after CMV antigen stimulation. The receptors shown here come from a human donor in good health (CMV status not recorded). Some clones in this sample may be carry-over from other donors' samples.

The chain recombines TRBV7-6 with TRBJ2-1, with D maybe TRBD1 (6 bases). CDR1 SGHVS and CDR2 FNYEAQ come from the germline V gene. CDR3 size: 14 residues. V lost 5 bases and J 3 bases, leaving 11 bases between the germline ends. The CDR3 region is CASSPRTVYNEQFF. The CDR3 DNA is TGTGCCAGCAGCCCCCGGACAGTCTACAATGAGCAGTTCTTC.

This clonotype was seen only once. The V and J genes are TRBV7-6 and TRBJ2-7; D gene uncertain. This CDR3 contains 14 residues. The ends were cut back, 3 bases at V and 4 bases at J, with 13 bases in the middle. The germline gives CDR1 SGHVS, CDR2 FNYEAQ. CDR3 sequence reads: CASSLTAGIYEQYF. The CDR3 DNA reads TGTGCCAGCAGCTTGACCGCTGGAATTTACGAGCAGTACTTC.

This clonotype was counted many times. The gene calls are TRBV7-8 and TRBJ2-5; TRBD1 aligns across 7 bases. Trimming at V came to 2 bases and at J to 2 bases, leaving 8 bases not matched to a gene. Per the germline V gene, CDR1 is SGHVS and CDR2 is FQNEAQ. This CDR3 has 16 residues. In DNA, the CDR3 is TGTGCCAGCAGCTTATCCGGGACAGTGATTCAAGAGACCCAGTACTTC. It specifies CASSLSGTVIQETQYF.

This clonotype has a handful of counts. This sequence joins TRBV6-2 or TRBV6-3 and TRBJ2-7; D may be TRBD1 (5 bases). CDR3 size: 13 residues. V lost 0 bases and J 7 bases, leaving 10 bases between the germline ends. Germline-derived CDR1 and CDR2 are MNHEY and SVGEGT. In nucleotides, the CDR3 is TGTGCCAGCAGTTACTCCAGGGTTAATGAGCAGTACGTC. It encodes CASSYSRVNEQYV.

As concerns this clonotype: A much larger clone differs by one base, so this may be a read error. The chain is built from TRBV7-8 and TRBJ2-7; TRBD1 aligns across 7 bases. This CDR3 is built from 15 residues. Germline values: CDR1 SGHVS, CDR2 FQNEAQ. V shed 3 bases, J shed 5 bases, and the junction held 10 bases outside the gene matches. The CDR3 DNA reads TGTGCCAGCAGCTTTGCGCGCAGGGGGTTCAACGAGCAGTACTTC. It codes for CASSFARRGFNEQYF.

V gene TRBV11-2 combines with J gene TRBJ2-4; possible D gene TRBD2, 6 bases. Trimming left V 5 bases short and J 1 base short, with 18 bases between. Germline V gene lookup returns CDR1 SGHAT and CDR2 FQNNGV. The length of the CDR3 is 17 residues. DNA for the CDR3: TGTGCCAGCAGCCTATGGGACTCGCGGGGTGCCAAAAACATTCAGTACTTC. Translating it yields CASSLWDSRGAKNIQYF.

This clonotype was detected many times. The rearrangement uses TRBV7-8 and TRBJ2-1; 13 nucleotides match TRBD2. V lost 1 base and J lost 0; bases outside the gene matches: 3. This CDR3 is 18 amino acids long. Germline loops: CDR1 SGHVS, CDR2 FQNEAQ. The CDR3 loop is CASSLEGLAGPSYNEQFF. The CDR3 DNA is TGTGCCAGCAGCTTAGAGGGACTAGCGGGACCCTCCTACAATGAGCAGTTCTTC.

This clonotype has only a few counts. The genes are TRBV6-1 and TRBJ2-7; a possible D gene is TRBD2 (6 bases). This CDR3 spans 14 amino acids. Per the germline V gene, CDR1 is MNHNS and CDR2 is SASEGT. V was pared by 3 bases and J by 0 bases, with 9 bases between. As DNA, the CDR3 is TGTGCCAGCAGTGAGCGGGGCGCCTCCTACGAGCAGTACTTC. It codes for CASSERGASYEQYF.

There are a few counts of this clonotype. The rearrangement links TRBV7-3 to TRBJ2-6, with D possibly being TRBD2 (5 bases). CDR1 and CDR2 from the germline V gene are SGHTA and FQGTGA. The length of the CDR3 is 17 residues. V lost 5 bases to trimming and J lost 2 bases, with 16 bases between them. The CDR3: CASSPPMGSPGANVLTF. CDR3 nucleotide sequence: TGTGCCAGCAGCCCACCAATGGGGAGTCCTGGGGCCAACGTCCTGACTTTC.

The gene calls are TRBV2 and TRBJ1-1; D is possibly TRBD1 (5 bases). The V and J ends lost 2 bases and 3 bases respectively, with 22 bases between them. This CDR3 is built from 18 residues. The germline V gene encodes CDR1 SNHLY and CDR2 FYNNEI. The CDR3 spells CASSELGGLQGGDTEAFF. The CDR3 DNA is TGTGCCAGCAGTGAATTGGGGGGACTCCAAGGTGGGGACACTGAAGCTTTCTTT.

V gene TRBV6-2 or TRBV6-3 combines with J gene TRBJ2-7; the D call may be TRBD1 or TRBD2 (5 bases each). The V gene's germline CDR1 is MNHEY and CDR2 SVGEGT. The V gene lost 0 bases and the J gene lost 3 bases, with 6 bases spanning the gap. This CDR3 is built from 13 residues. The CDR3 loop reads CASSYSRGYEQYV. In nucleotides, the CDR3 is TGTGCCAGCAGTTACTCGAGGGGCTACGAGCAGTACGTC.

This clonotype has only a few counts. In nucleotides, the CDR3 is TGTGCCAGCAGCCGTAGCGGGGCGGGGAACAATGAGCAGTTCTTC. Protein sequence: CASSRSGAGNNEQFF. This sequence joins TRBV7-9 and TRBJ2-1, with 8 bases identical to TRBD2. Losses at the gene ends were 5 bases for V and 5 bases for J; bases not matched to a gene: 8. The CDR3 runs 15 residues. Germline CDR1 SEHNR, CDR2 FQNEAQ (reference sequence).

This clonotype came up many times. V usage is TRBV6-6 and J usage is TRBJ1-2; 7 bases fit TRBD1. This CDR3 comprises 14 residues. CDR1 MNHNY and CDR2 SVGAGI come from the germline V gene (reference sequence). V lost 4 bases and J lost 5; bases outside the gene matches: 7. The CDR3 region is CASSSDRDEYGYTF. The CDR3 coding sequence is TGTGCCAGCAGTTCTGACAGGGATGAATATGGCTACACCTTC.

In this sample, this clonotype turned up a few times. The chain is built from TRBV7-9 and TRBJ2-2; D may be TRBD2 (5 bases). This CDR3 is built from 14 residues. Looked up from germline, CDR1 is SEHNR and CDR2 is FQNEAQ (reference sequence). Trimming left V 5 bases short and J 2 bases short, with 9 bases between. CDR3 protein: CASSREHNTGELFF. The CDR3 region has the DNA TGTGCCAGCAGCCGGGAACACAACACCGGGGAGCTGTTTTTT.